This record covers a single T cell receptor beta chain. The antigen is unknown. V shed 0 bases, J shed 6 bases, and the junction held 11 bases outside the gene matches. CDR3 length: 17 amino acids. Germline V gene data show CDR1 as LGHNA and CDR2 as YNFKEQ. The data were taken from a study of T cells in pancreatic ductal adenocarcinoma. Selected pancreatic ductal adenocarcinoma patients had undergone surgery without neoadjuvant therapy. Study observations and caveats: Mean clonality was about 0.12 in tumors and roughly 0.068 in blood, not significantly different. Compared with tumor, blood showed more total productive templates and roughly 8-fold more clonotypes.

Clones were read by immunoSEQ multiplex PCR, and TCRdb kept only the in-frame ones, dropping some. The top ten hold more than 2% of the sample, which has tens of thousands of clones, more than 80% seen once. The chain links TRBV4-2 to TRBJ2-3; TRBD2 matches 8 bases. The sample was PBMCs. This clonotype was sampled from a human donor with pancreatic ductal adenocarcinoma. The CDR3 spells CASSQDYRAGGRDTQYF. CDR3 coding DNA: TGTGCCAGCAGCCAAGATTATCGGGCGGGAGGAAGGGATACGCAGTATTTT.